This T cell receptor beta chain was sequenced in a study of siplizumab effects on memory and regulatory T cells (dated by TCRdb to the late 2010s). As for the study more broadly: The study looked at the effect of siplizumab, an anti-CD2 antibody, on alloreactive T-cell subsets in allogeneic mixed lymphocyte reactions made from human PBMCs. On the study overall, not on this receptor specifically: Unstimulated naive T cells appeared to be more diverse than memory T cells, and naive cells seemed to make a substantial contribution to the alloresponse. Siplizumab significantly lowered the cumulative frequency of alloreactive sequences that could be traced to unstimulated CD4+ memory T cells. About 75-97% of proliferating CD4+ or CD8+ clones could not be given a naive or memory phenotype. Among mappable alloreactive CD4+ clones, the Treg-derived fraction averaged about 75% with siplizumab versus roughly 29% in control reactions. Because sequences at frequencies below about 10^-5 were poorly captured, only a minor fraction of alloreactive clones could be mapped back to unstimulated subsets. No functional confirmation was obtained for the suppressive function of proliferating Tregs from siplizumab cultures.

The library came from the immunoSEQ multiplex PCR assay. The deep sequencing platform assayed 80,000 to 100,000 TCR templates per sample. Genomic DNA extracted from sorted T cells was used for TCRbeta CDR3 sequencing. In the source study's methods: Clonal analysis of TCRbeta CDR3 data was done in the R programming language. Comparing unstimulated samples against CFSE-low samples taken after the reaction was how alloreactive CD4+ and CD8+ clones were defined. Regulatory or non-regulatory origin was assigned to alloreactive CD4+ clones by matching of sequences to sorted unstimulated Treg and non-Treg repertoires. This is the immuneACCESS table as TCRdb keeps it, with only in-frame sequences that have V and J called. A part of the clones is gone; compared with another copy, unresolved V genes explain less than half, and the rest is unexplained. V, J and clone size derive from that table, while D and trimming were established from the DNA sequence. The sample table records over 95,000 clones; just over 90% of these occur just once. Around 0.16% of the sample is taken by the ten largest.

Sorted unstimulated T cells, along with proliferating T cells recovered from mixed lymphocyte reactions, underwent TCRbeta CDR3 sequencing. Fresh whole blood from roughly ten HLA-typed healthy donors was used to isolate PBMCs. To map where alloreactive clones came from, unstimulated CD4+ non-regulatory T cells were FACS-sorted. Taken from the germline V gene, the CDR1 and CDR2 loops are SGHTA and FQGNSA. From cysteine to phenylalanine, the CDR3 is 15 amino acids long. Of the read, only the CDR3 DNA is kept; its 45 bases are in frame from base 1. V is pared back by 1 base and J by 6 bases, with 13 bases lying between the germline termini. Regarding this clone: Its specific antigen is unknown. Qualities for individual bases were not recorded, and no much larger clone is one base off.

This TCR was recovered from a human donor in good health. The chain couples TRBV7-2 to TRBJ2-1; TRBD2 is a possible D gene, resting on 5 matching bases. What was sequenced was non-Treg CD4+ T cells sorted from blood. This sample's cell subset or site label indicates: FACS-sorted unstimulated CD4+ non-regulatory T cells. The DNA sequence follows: TGTGCCAGCAGCTTAGGGGAGACCTACACCAATGAGCAGTTCTTC. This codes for CASSLGETYTNEQFF.